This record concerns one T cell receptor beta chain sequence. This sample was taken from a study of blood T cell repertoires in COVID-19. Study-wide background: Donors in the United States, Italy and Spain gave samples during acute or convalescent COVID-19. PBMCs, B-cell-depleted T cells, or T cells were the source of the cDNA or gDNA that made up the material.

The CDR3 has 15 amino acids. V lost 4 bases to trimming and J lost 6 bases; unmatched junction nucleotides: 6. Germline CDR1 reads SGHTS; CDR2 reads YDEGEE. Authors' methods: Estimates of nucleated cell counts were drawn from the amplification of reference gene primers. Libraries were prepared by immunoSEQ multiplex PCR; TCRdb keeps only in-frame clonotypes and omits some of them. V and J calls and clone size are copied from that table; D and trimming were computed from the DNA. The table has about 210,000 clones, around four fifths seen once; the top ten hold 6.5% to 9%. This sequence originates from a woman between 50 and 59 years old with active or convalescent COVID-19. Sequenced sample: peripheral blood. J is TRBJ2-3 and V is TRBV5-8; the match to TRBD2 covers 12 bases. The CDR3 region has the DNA TGTGCCAGCAGCAAGACTAGCGGGGGCAGGGATACGCAGTATTTT. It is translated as CASSKTSGGRDTQYF.